The clone carrying this TCR beta chain has ten or more counts. This specimen belongs to a study of response to subunit inactivated influenza vaccine. One entry per CDR3 protein, called by TCRdb with MiXCR from the RT-PCR reads. The sample consists of about 570,000 distinct CDR3 sequences, approximately 11% of them appearing once. Germline V gene data show CDR1 as SGHRS and CDR2 as YFSETQ. The CDR3 is 13 amino acids. Unmatched junction bases numbered 6, after V lost 4 bases and J lost 8 bases. These data were likewise used in another study, on T cells expressing NK-cell markers. That paper notes: Libraries used 5'RACE template switching adding universal primer site and UMIs. The sorts in several experiments were restricted to alpha-beta TCR T cells by an anti-gamma-delta TCR antibody.

This TCR came from a man in his fifties or sixties who received an inactivated influenza vaccine. The sequencing used PBMCs from blood, collected on the day of vaccination. The rearrangement links TRBV5-1 to TRBJ2-1; 7 nucleotides align to TRBD1. The CDR3 coding sequence is TGCGCCAGCAGCCCCGTAGGGGGCTATGAGCAGTTCTTC. Residues: CASSPVGGYEQFF.